These 22 T cell receptor beta chains came from one sample sequenced in a study of T cells after yellow fever vaccination. TCRdb used MiXCR to reprocess the 5' RACE reads, holding one entry per CDR3 protein. Among 300,000 to 450,000 distinct CDR3 sequences listed, about 6% were seen once. Sequencing was performed on PBMCs, taken 5 days after the yellow fever booster vaccination. The receptors derive from a man younger than 45 who received the YFV17D yellow fever vaccine.

The table lists this clonotype with many counts. The chain recombines TRBV7-8 with TRBJ2-2, with TRBD2 matching 7 bases. Per germline, CDR1 SGHVS and CDR2 FQNEAQ. The V gene end was trimmed by 1 base and the J gene end by 3 bases; junction bases not matched to a gene: 2. The CDR3 runs to 15 residues. CDR3 nucleotide sequence: TGTGCCAGCAGCTTAGACGGGAGGTACACCGGGGAGCTGTTTTTT. Translating gives CASSLDGRYTGELFF.

On this clonotype: Since a much larger clone is just one base distant, this may be a read error. This chain connects TRBV7-9 to TRBJ2-6, with no clear D. From germline, CDR1 is SEHNR and CDR2 FQNEAQ (reference sequence). The CDR3 loop spans 15 amino acids. CDR3 region: CAGSSTLAGANVLTF. The CDR3 coding sequence is TGTGCCGGCAGTTCAACTTTGGCTGGGGCCAACGTCCTGACTTTC.

This clonotype showed up many times. V is TRBV6-2 or TRBV6-3 and J is TRBJ2-6; D unresolved. Trimming took off 2 bases at V and 0 bases at J, with 8 bases between the two ends. The germline CDR1 and CDR2 sequences are MNHEY and SVGEGT. The CDR3 loop spans 16 amino acids. The CDR3 here is CASSYLAPSGANVLTF. Here the CDR3 DNA reads TGTGCCAGCAGTTACCTTGCGCCCTCTGGGGCCAACGTCCTGACTTTC.

Many counts were recorded for this clonotype. The chain couples TRBV5-6 to TRBJ2-1, with 8 nucleotides matching TRBD2. The V segment lost 4 bases and the J segment 7 bases; nucleotides outside the gene matches: 13. The CDR3 contains 16 residues. The germline gives CDR1 SGHDT, CDR2 YYEEEE. The CDR3 bases are TGTGCCAGCAGCGTAGCGGGACTCGCGGCTTGGAATGAGCAGTTCTTC. Its protein is CASSVAGLAAWNEQFF.

This clonotype was seen repeatedly, ten times or more. The chain carries TRBV10-2 and TRBJ2-2, with D unclear. The CDR3 is 13 residues long. The germline V and J ends were trimmed by 8 bases and 2 bases, with 9 bases remaining between them. The germline CDR1 and CDR2 sequences are WSHSY and SAAADI. As DNA, the CDR3 is TGCGCCAGCGGGCGCTTTAACACCGGGGAGCTGTTTTTT. Its protein product is CASGRFNTGELFF.

This clonotype has more than one count but fewer than ten. The chain has TRBV20-1 and TRBJ2-1, with 12 bases identical to TRBD2. This CDR3 has 13 residues. Losses at the gene ends were 8 bases for V and 7 bases for J; bases not matched to a gene: 6. The V gene's germline CDR1 is DFQATT and CDR2 SNEGSKA (reference sequence). The CDR3 is CSRLAGVDNEQFF. CDR3 bases: TGCAGTAGACTAGCGGGAGTGGATAATGAGCAGTTCTTC.

This clonotype was picked up one time. With a much larger clone just one base away, this may be a read error. The CDR3 DNA follows: TGTGCCAGCAGTTCTAGCTGGCTTGGGACCCAGTACTTC. Protein: CASSSSWLGTQYF. The chain employs TRBV12-3 or TRBV12-4 and TRBJ2-5, with a tentative D call TRBD2 (5 bases). The V and J ends lost 4 bases and 7 bases respectively, with 13 bases between them. CDR3 length: 13 amino acids.

The chain carries TRBV28 and TRBJ2-1; 9 bases are a match to TRBD2. V was clipped by 3 bases and J by 7 bases; unmatched bases: 7. CDR3 size: 15 residues. Germline V gene sequence: CDR1 MDHEN, CDR2 SYDVKM. The CDR3 nucleotides read TGTGCCAGCAGTTTTAGCGGGAGTTATGGGAATGAGCAGTTCTTC. Translation gives CASSFSGSYGNEQFF.

This clonotype was recorded at least ten times. V is TRBV7-2 and J is TRBJ2-5; D possibly uses TRBD1 or TRBD2 (5 bases each). The CDR3 covers 14 residues. The ends were cut back, 1 base at V and 7 bases at J, with 13 bases in the middle. Germline CDR1 SGHTA, CDR2 FQGNSA. CDR3 sequence: CASSLGGVRATQYF. In DNA form, the CDR3 reads TGTGCCAGCAGCTTAGGAGGGGTGCGGGCGACCCAGTACTTC.

This clonotype occurred a few times. The chain combines TRBV5-1 with TRBJ2-7; TRBD1 matches 8 bases. The CDR3 covers 12 residues. Trimming removed 3 bases from V and 6 bases from J; junction bases left unmatched: 2. Germline V gene lookup returns CDR1 SGHRS and CDR2 YFSETQ. The CDR3 region is CASSSGQVEQYF. DNA of the CDR3: TGCGCCAGCAGCTCGGGACAGGTCGAGCAGTACTTC.

This clonotype was counted many times. This chain links TRBV20-1 with TRBJ2-3; the match to TRBD2 covers 8 bases. This CDR3 is built from 13 residues. J gave up 7 bases and V 4 bases, and 7 bases lay outside the gene matches. Germline lookup yields CDR1 DFQATT and CDR2 SNEGSKA (reference sequence). CDR3 in amino acids: CSAMTGGPNTQYF. For the CDR3, the DNA is TGCAGTGCTATGACGGGAGGGCCGAATACGCAGTATTTT.

The sample holds a few counts of this clonotype. The genes are TRBV30 and TRBJ2-1, with a weak D call TRBD2 (7 bases). The CDR3 contains 16 residues. Trimming stripped 5 bases from V and 9 bases from J, with 26 bases between. Germline CDR1 reads GTSNPN; CDR2 reads SVGIG (reference sequence). CDR3 nucleotides: TGTGCCTGGGGGAGGGGGACTGGACCTGTAATGGGTGAGCAGTTCTTC. Translating it yields CAWGRGTGPVMGEQFF.

At least ten counts were recorded for this clonotype. J is TRBJ2-1 and V is TRBV12-3 or TRBV12-4, with a possible D match to TRBD1 (5 bases). This CDR3 comprises 13 residues. Trimming pared 5 bases from V and 9 bases from J, leaving 14 bases between. CDR3 sequence (DNA): TGTGCCAGCAGTACCGACAGATTCGTTGAGCAGTTCTTC. It is translated as CASSTDRFVEQFF.

This clonotype appeared a few times. This chain links TRBV11-2 with TRBJ2-1, with 9 nucleotides matching TRBD2. The V gene end was trimmed by 3 bases and the J gene end by 0 bases; junction bases not matched to a gene: 9. The CDR3 covers 18 residues. Germline-derived CDR1 and CDR2 are SGHAT and FQNNGV. The CDR3 bases are TGTGCCAGCAGCTTTACTAGCGGGCAAATTAGCTCCTACAATGAGCAGTTCTTC. This codes for CASSFTSGQISSYNEQFF.

This clonotype was recorded at least ten times. This chain uses TRBV10-2 with TRBJ2-1; D call uncertain. Trimming pared 2 bases from V and 2 bases from J, leaving 7 bases between. CDR3 length equals 14 residues. Germline loops: CDR1 WSHSY, CDR2 SAAADI. CDR3 sequence reads: CASSEKETYNEQFF. The CDR3 nucleotides read TGCGCCAGCAGTGAGAAGGAGACCTACAATGAGCAGTTCTTC.

With regard to this clonotype: One end of the junction varies from germline; a read error may be responsible. CDR3 protein: CCARSFTSTQGTDTQYF. DNA of the CDR3: TGCTGTGCTAGAAGTTTTACTAGTACCCAAGGCACAGATACGCAGTATTTT. The V gene is TRBV20-1, the J gene TRBJ2-3, with D perhaps matching TRBD2 (5 bases). CDR1 and CDR2 (germline): DFQATT, SNEGSKA (reference sequence). The CDR3 has 17 amino acids.

In this sample, this clonotype turned up a few times. The chain employs TRBV20-1 and TRBJ2-1; tentatively, D is TRBD2 (6 bases). The V end lost 6 bases, the J end lost 4 bases, and 16 bases lay between the germline ends. The CDR3 has 14 residues. CDR1 and CDR2 (germline): DFQATT, SNEGSKA (reference sequence). The CDR3 DNA reads TGCAGTGCAAGGGAGGCGCTCCTTTACAATGAGCAGTTCTTC. It specifies CSAREALLYNEQFF.

This clonotype has a handful of counts. The chain employs TRBV29-1 and TRBJ2-3, with a weak D call TRBD2 (6 bases). The CDR3 extends over 14 amino acids. Deletions cut 3 bases from V and 1 base from J, with 11 bases between. CDR1 SQVTM and CDR2 ANQGSEA come from the germline V gene. CDR3 residues: CSVEEGRRTDTQYF. The CDR3 bases are TGCAGCGTTGAGGAGGGACGTCGCACAGATACGCAGTATTTT.

The rearrangement uses TRBV12-3 or TRBV12-4 and TRBJ2-3, with TRBD2 matching over 11 bases. After removal of 6 bases from V and 5 bases from J, the junction contained 7 bases not matched to a gene. This CDR3 contains 15 residues. This chain's CDR3 is CASRGTSGRIDTQYF. The DNA of the CDR3 is TGTGCCAGCAGGGGAACTAGCGGGAGAATAGATACGCAGTATTTT.

The chain has TRBV20-1 and TRBJ2-1; possibly TRBD2 for D (6 bases). The CDR3 consists of 15 residues. Germline CDR1 and CDR2: DFQATT and SNEGSKA (reference sequence). V lost 5 bases, J lost 9 bases, and 23 bases lay in between. Here the CDR3 DNA reads TGCAGTGCTGCGGGACCCCTGAGGGGTTCCATTGAGCAGTTCTTC. Translated, it gives CSAAGPLRGSIEQFF.

This sequence joins TRBV9 and TRBJ2-1; 7 nucleotides line up with TRBD2. The V and J ends lost 2 bases and 4 bases, in that order; junction bases with no gene match: 3. The germline V gene encodes CDR1 SGDLS and CDR2 YYNGEE. This CDR3 comprises 14 residues. Written as DNA, the CDR3 is TGTGCCAGCAGCGTTGGACTAGGTTACAATGAGCAGTTCTTC. It codes for CASSVGLGYNEQFF. Using reference TRBV9 and TRBJ2-1 for the parts outside the CDR3, the full variable domain is DSGVTQTPKHLITATGQRVTLRCSPRSGDLSVYWYQQSLDQGLQFLIQYYNGEERAKGNILERFSAQQFPDLHSELNLSSLELGDSALYFCASSVGLGYNEQFFGPGTRLTVL.

This chain links TRBV28 with TRBJ2-7, with 9 bases lining up with TRBD2. From germline, CDR1 is MDHEN and CDR2 SYDVKM. V gave up 3 bases and J gave up 6 bases; unmatched junction bases: 6. The CDR3 runs 14 residues. The CDR3 sequence is CASSFLAGAGEQYF. As DNA, the CDR3 is TGTGCCAGCAGTTTTTTAGCGGGAGCGGGCGAGCAGTACTTC.